The next 25 T cell receptor beta chains were all read from a single sample in a study of T cells in Graves' hyperthyroidism and ophthalmopathy. TCR beta CDR3 regions were amplified from RNA transcripts. TCR CDR3 regions were first amplified by RT-PCR with HTBI primers. One entry per CDR3 protein, called by TCRdb with MiXCR from the multiplex PCR reads. The table includes around 620,000 distinct CDR3 sequences, approximately 14% detected once. The sample taken for sequencing was blood. The source is a woman between 18 and 29 years old with Graves' ophthalmopathy.

The chain carries TRBV19 and TRBJ2-5, with 10 bases aligning to TRBD2. This CDR3 has 14 amino acids. J gave up 3 bases and V 3 bases, and 1 base lay outside the gene matches. From germline, CDR1 is LNHDA and CDR2 SQIVND (reference sequence). The CDR3 protein is CASSILAGEETQYF. The CDR3 nucleotides are TGTGCCAGTAGTATTCTAGCGGGAGAAGAGACCCAGTACTTC.

This clonotype came up many times. This sequence joins TRBV7-9 and TRBJ2-3; 8 bases are shared with TRBD1. V was clipped by 5 bases and J by 3 bases; unmatched bases: 7. Germline V CDR1 and CDR2: SEHNR, FQNEAQ (reference sequence). This CDR3 contains 15 residues. CDR3 amino acids: CASSTRTGSTDTQYF. The DNA of the CDR3 is TGTGCCAGCAGCACAAGGACAGGGTCGACAGATACGCAGTATTTT.

This clonotype was picked up a small number of times. This chain connects TRBV6-1 to TRBJ2-2, with TRBD2 matching 8 bases. Per germline, CDR1 MNHNS and CDR2 SASEGT. Trimming took 8 bases from V and 5 from J; bases not matched to a gene: 7. The CDR3 is made up of 14 amino acids. The CDR3 spells CASRGGGRTGELFF. The DNA of the CDR3 is TGTGCCAGCCGGGGGGGAGGGCGGACCGGGGAGCTGTTTTTT.

This clonotype showed up many times. The chain links TRBV3-2 to TRBJ2-1; TRBD2 reflects the table's D call only, with no check against the DNA. TRBV3-2 is an annotated pseudogene. The CDR3 is 15 residues long. The chain's CDR3 is CASSLGSSGSDEQFF. The CDR3 bases are TGTGCCAGCTCCCTTGGTTCGAGCGGGAGCGATGAGCAGTTCTTC.

This clonotype occurred many times. V usage is TRBV28 and J usage is TRBJ2-3; D is undetermined. CDR3 length: 12 amino acids. Trimming shortened V by 3 bases and J by 6 bases, and 7 bases separated the two germline ends. CDR1 and CDR2 from the germline V gene are MDHEN and SYDVKM. The CDR3: CASSFVTDTQYF. In DNA, the CDR3 is TGTGCCAGCAGTTTTGTTACCGATACGCAGTATTTT.

This clonotype was seen once. The genes are TRBV4-2 and TRBJ2-3, with D hard to call. Between the trimmed V and J ends, which lost 1 base and 0 bases, there was a span of 11 bases. There are 16 residues in the CDR3. Looked up from germline, CDR1 is LGHNA and CDR2 is YNFKEQ. The CDR3 reads CASSQATSSSTDTQYF. The CDR3 bases are TGTGCCAGCAGCCAAGCAACGTCGTCTAGCACAGATACGCAGTATTTT.

The chain combines TRBV29-1 with TRBJ2-7, with D possibly being TRBD1 (6 bases). The CDR3 sequence is 13 residues long. The V gene lost 5 bases and the J gene lost 2 bases, with 13 bases spanning the gap. CDR1 is SQVTM, CDR2 ANQGSEA, per germline. CDR3: CSVRNRATYEQYF. The CDR3 region has the DNA TGCAGCGTTCGGAACAGGGCAACCTACGAGCAGTACTTC.

This clonotype was recorded at least ten times. This rearrangement joins TRBV19 to TRBJ2-2, with a weak D call TRBD2 (5 bases). Germline V CDR1 and CDR2: LNHDA, SQIVND (reference sequence). This CDR3 contains 14 residues. V gave up 6 bases and J gave up 0 bases, with 8 bases separating them. CDR3 protein: CASSIGANTGELFF. As DNA, the CDR3 is TGTGCCAGTAGCATCGGGGCGAACACCGGGGAGCTGTTTTTT. Full variable domain (rest looked up from reference TRBV19 and TRBJ2-2): DGGITQSPKYLFRKEGQNVTLSCEQNLNHDAMYWYRQDPGQGLRLIYYSQIVNDFQKGDIAEGYSVSREKKESFPLTVTSAQKNPTAFYLCASSIGANTGELFFGEGSRLTVL.

The table lists this clonotype with a few counts. The chain links TRBV20-1 to TRBJ2-2; D remains unclear. Germline V gives CDR1 DFQATT, CDR2 SNEGSKA (reference sequence). The V end lost 3 bases, the J end lost 9 bases, and 11 bases lay between the germline ends. The CDR3 runs to 12 residues. The DNA of the CDR3 is TGCAGTGCTAGGACCCCCGGCAGGGAGCTGTTTTTT. Translation gives CSARTPGRELFF.

This clonotype was seen ten or more times. The chain employs TRBV6-5 and TRBJ2-5; a possible D gene is TRBD1 (5 bases). Trimming removed 0 bases at V and 7 bases at J, with 12 bases between. This CDR3 is 14 amino acids long. Germline V gene data show CDR1 as MNHEY and CDR2 as SVGAGI. In nucleotides, the CDR3 is TGTGCCAGCAGTTACTCTCAGGCCCAGGGGACCCAGTACTTC. Amino acids: CASSYSQAQGTQYF.

This clonotype was picked up many times. V and J are TRBV30 and TRBJ2-3; D not resolved. In germline, CDR1 is GTSNPN, CDR2 SVGIG (reference sequence). V lost 2 bases, J lost 5 bases, and 14 bases lay in between. The CDR3 is 14 amino acids. The CDR3 sequence is CAWSPDGVVDTQYF. The DNA of the CDR3 is TGTGCCTGGAGTCCGGACGGAGTAGTAGATACGCAGTATTTT.

This clonotype was recorded at least ten times. The chain recombines TRBV28 with TRBJ2-7; 7 positions match TRBD2. CDR3 length: 15 amino acids. Germline V lookup: CDR1 MDHEN, CDR2 SYDVKM. The V gene end was trimmed by 7 bases and the J gene end by 2 bases; junction bases not matched to a gene: 11. DNA of the CDR3: TGTGCCAGCAAGTATGGCGGGAGTGGGACCTACGAGCAGTACTTC. It is translated as CASKYGGSGTYEQYF.

This clonotype occurred many times. V gene TRBV12-3 or TRBV12-4 combines with J gene TRBJ1-2; D is ambiguous. This CDR3 comprises 14 residues. Deletions cut 3 bases from V and 0 bases from J, with 8 bases between. CDR3 sequence: CASSLRSTNYGYTF. CDR3 DNA: TGTGCCAGCAGTTTGCGCTCCACTAACTATGGCTACACCTTC.

The rearrangement uses TRBV7-9 and TRBJ1-2, with 7 positions matching TRBD1. The germline gives CDR1 SEHNR, CDR2 FQNEAQ (reference sequence). V gave up 2 bases and J gave up 4 bases; unmatched junction bases: 10. The CDR3 consists of 16 residues. The CDR3 here is CASSLPANRGSYGYTF. Written as DNA, the CDR3 is TGTGCCAGCAGCTTACCAGCTAACAGGGGTAGCTATGGCTACACCTTC.

This clonotype was picked up many times. The V and J genes are TRBV20-1 and TRBJ1-5, with D possibly TRBD1 on 5 matching bases. CDR1 and CDR2 from the germline V gene are DFQATT and SNEGSKA (reference sequence). The V end lost 3 bases, the J end lost 9 bases, and 21 bases lay between the germline ends. The CDR3 has 15 residues. The CDR3 nucleotides read TGCAGTGCTAGTCAGGGCCGCACACTTAACGCGCCCCAGCATTTT. Its protein is CSASQGRTLNAPQHF.

This clonotype was detected only a few times. The V gene is TRBV30, the J gene TRBJ2-3, with 8 positions matching TRBD2. The CDR3 has 17 amino acids. Germline CDR1 is GTSNPN and CDR2 is SVGIG (reference sequence). The trim removed 5 bases at V and 2 bases at J, leaving 15 bases unmatched. The CDR3: CAWGPPLAGGVTDTQYF. The CDR3 DNA reads as TGTGCCTGGGGTCCCCCTCTTGCGGGAGGTGTCACAGATACGCAGTATTTT.

Only a few counts were recorded for this clonotype. The V gene is TRBV9, the J gene TRBJ1-6; 8 bases are a match to TRBD1. CDR1 is SGDLS, CDR2 YYNGEE, per germline. With V trimmed by 4 bases and J by 10 bases, 7 bases remained unmatched. This CDR3 is 14 amino acids long. Written as DNA, the CDR3 is TGTGCCAGCAGCTCACAGGGGGGAGGGTCACCCCTCCACTTT. Translating it yields CASSSQGGGSPLHF.

Note on this clonotype: One end of the junction varies from germline; a read error may be responsible. The rearrangement links TRBV6-1 to TRBJ1-5; unclear D gene. CDR3 length: 14 residues. Germline V gene sequence: CDR1 MNHNS, CDR2 SASEGT. CDR3: CASSLGRSDQPQHF. The CDR3 DNA reads TGTGCCAGCAGTTTGGGTCGTAGCGATCAGCCCCAGCATTTT.

This clonotype appeared many times. This chain joins TRBV30 and TRBJ2-7, with D possibly being TRBD1 or TRBD2 (5 bases each). The germline V and J ends were trimmed by 8 bases and 1 base, with 21 bases remaining between them. The CDR3 runs to 15 residues. The germline V gene has CDR1 GTSNPN and CDR2 SVGIG (reference sequence). The CDR3 reads CAAAAPGPISYEQYF. The CDR3 DNA sequence: TGTGCCGCAGCGGCGCCGGGACCTATATCCTACGAGCAGTACTTC.

There are a few counts of this clonotype. The gene calls are TRBV4-3 and TRBJ2-7, with D tentatively TRBD1 or TRBD2 (5 bases each). The CDR3 totals 15 residues. Per germline, CDR1 LGHNA and CDR2 YSLEER. V was clipped by 0 bases and J by 5 bases, with 14 bases between them. CDR3 nucleotide sequence: TGCGCCAGCAGCCAAGACCCGGTGGGGGTGGACGAGCAGTACTTC. This gives the protein CASSQDPVGVDEQYF.

On this clonotype itself: This may be a read error, as it is one base from a much larger clone. V gene TRBV29-1 combines with J gene TRBJ2-7; 8 positions agree with TRBD1. Germline V gives CDR1 SQVTM, CDR2 ANQGSEA. The V segment lost 6 bases and the J segment 3 bases; nucleotides outside the gene matches: 10. This CDR3 has 14 residues. CDR3 bases: TGCAGCGTAATCCAGGGGGCCAACCACTACGAGCAGTACTTC. Its translation is CSVIQGANHYEQYF.

This clonotype was observed a handful of times. CDR3 in amino acids: CASRLPGSSYEQYF. The CDR3 DNA follows: TGTGCCAGCAGATTACCGGGTTCTTCCTACGAGCAGTACTTC. The chain joins TRBV7-2 to TRBJ2-7; D remains unclear. The germline V gene has CDR1 SGHTA and CDR2 FQGNSA. The CDR3 runs 14 residues. Trimming cost V 6 bases and J 1 base, with 13 bases left between them.

J is TRBJ2-2 and V is TRBV28; D ambiguous. The V gene lost 2 bases and the J gene lost 5 bases, with 9 bases spanning the gap. CDR3 size: 14 residues. CDR1 is MDHEN, CDR2 SYDVKM, per germline. The CDR3: CASSLEPYTGELFF. The CDR3 DNA follows: TGTGCCAGCAGTTTAGAGCCTTATACCGGGGAGCTGTTTTTT.

This clonotype appeared many times. V usage is TRBV20-1 and J usage is TRBJ2-7, with TRBD1 identical over 7 bases. V dropped 3 bases and J dropped 2; count of bases not matched to a gene: 13. The CDR3 extends over 16 amino acids. Germline CDR1 DFQATT, CDR2 SNEGSKA (reference sequence). The CDR3 DNA reads TGCAGTGCTAGGGATATTTACCAGGGGGATACCTACGAGCAGTACTTC. Its translation: CSARDIYQGDTYEQYF.

As to this clonotype: At one of its ends the junction is not consistent with the germline gene, which may arise from a read error. J is TRBJ2-1 and V is TRBV29-1; 7 bases agree with TRBD1. The CDR3 runs to 12 residues. Germline CDR1 and CDR2: SQVTM and ANQGSEA. The CDR3 nucleotides are TGTTCCTCTTGGGACAGCTACAATGAGCAGTTCTTC. Translating it yields CSSWDSYNEQFF.